Sequencing of this T cell receptor (beta chain) was carried out in a study of T-cell memory formation after mild COVID-19. TCRdb called the 5' RACE reads again in MiXCR, with one record for every CDR3 protein. The sample has roughly 110,000 distinct CDR3 sequences, about 24% seen once; the top ten hold 40% to 50%. Comment on this clonotype: Its antigen is not known.

Study-wide results and caveats: Several responding clones turned up in pre-infection memory, indicating that cross-reactive memory may have taken part.

V was shortened by 5 bases and J by 1 base, with 14 bases between the two germline ends. The CDR3 loop spans 16 amino acids. Germline CDR1 and CDR2: MNHEY and SMNVEV (reference sequence). The receptor's source is a man aged 18 to 30 who had mild COVID-19 (a few samples of this study predate the infection). Cell type and time point are not known. The chain is built from TRBV27 and TRBJ2-2; D is possibly TRBD1 (6 bases). Sequencing input: PBMCs or a T cell subset sorted from them (not recorded which). The chain's CDR3 is CASSTPGDKNTGELFF. The CDR3 region has the DNA TGTGCCAGCAGTACCCCAGGGGATAAGAACACCGGGGAGCTGTTTTTT.